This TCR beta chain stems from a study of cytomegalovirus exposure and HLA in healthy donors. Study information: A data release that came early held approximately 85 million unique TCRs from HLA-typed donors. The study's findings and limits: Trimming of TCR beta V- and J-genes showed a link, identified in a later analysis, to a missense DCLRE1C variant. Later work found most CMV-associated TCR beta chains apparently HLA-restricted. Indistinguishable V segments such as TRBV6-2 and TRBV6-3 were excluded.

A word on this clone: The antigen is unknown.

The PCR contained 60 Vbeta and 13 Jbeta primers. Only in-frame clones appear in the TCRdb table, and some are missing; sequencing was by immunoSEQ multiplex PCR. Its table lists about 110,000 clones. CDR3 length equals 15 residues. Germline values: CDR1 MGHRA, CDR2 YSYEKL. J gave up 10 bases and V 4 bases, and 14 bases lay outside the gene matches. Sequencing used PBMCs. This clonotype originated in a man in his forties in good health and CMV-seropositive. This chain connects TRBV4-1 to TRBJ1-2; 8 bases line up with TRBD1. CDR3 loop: CASSPMDRELLFYTF. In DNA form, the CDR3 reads TGCGCCAGCAGCCCCATGGACAGGGAACTTCTATTCTACACCTTC.